Each of the 17 T cell receptor beta chains below was sequenced from the same sample in a study of technical replicates of blood from a handful of donors. Clones were read by immunoSEQ multiplex PCR, and TCRdb kept only the in-frame ones, dropping some. The profile shows under 15,000 clones, approximately 90% of them singletons. The source material was PBMCs. These receptors all come from a human donor in good health.

This rearrangement joins TRBV4-2 to TRBJ2-7; maybe TRBD2 (5 bases). The germline CDR1 and CDR2 sequences are LGHNA and YNFKEQ. V lost 0 bases and J 2 bases, leaving 14 bases between the germline ends. The CDR3 is 16 residues long. The DNA for the CDR3 is TGTGCCAGCAGCCAAGAGTTTTATCAGGAGGCCTACGAGCAGTACTTC. Translation gives CASSQEFYQEAYEQYF.

This chain joins TRBV11-2 and TRBJ2-2; 12 bases match TRBD2. There are 16 residues in the CDR3. In germline, CDR1 is SGHAT, CDR2 FQNNGV. The V gene end was trimmed by 5 bases and the J gene end by 2 bases; junction bases not matched to a gene: 3. The CDR3, as DNA: TGTGCCAGCAGCCCCGGACTAGCGGGAAACACCGGGGAGCTGTTTTTT. Translating gives CASSPGLAGNTGELFF.

V gene TRBV10-2 combines with J gene TRBJ2-5; 8 bases align to TRBD2. V dropped 0 bases and J dropped 5; count of bases not matched to a gene: 8. The CDR3 is made up of 16 amino acids. Looked up from germline, CDR1 is WSHSY and CDR2 is SAAADI. The CDR3 loop reads CASSESSGSQLETQYF. The CDR3 DNA is TGCGCCAGCAGTGAGTCGAGCGGGAGCCAGCTCGAGACCCAGTACTTC.

V gene TRBV5-1 combines with J gene TRBJ2-1, with TRBD2 matching over 8 bases. V was clipped by 2 bases and J by 2 bases; unmatched bases: 3. Germline CDR1 is SGHRS and CDR2 is YFSETQ. This CDR3 has 15 residues. This CDR3 is CASSLLAATYNEQFF. The CDR3 nucleotides are TGCGCCAGCAGCTTACTAGCGGCCACCTACAATGAGCAGTTCTTC. The whole variable domain, filled in from reference TRBV5-1 and TRBJ2-1, reads KAGVTQTPRYLIKTRGQQVTLSCSPISGHRSVSWYQQTPGQGLQFLFEYFSETQRNKGNFPGRFSGRQFSNSRSEMNVSTLELGDSALYLCASSLLAATYNEQFFGPGTRLTVL.

The chain couples TRBV28 to TRBJ2-2; a possible D gene is TRBD1 (6 bases). V dropped 6 bases and J dropped 2 bases, with 10 bases sitting between them. The CDR3 is made up of 14 amino acids. CDR1 and CDR2 from the germline V gene are MDHEN and SYDVKM. CDR3 sequence reads: CASRSGQNTGELFF. For the CDR3, the DNA is TGTGCCAGCAGGTCGGGACAAAACACCGGGGAGCTGTTTTTT.

The rearrangement joins TRBV5-6 to TRBJ2-5; maybe TRBD1 (7 bases). The CDR3 consists of 15 residues. V lost 4 bases and J 3 bases, leaving 16 bases between the germline ends. Germline V lookup: CDR1 SGHDT, CDR2 YYEEEE. The CDR3, as DNA: TGTGCCAGCAGCCCCCTAGGCAGGGGGGAAGAGACCCAGTACTTC. Translation: CASSPLGRGEETQYF.

J is TRBJ2-3 and V is TRBV4-1, with a weak D call TRBD1 (6 bases). Trimming took 0 bases from V and 6 from J, leaving 16 bases between them. CDR3 length equals 16 residues. Germline V gives CDR1 MGHRA, CDR2 YSYEKL. CDR3 sequence reads: CASSQDLRGSWDTQYF. CDR3 coding DNA: TGCGCCAGCAGCCAAGATTTAAGGGGGAGTTGGGATACGCAGTATTTT.

V usage is TRBV7-3 and J usage is TRBJ1-2; 11 bases are shared with TRBD1. The CDR3 spans 14 residues. CDR1 SGHTA and CDR2 FQGTGA come from the germline V gene. Trimming at V came to 5 bases and at J to 4 bases, leaving 3 bases not matched to a gene. The chain's CDR3 is CASSAGTGGYGYTF. The CDR3 DNA is TGTGCCAGCAGCGCCGGGACAGGGGGCTATGGCTACACCTTC.

This chain links TRBV11-1 with TRBJ2-1; TRBD2 agrees at 9 bases. The CDR3 runs 15 residues. Trimming took 4 bases from V and 3 from J; bases not matched to a gene: 4. Germline lookup yields CDR1 SGHAT and CDR2 FQDESV (reference sequence). The CDR3 nucleotides read TGTGCCAGCAGCTCGGGGACTAGCTACTACAATGAGCAGTTCTTC. Its translation: CASSSGTSYYNEQFF.

The chain has TRBV7-9 and TRBJ1-2; no firm D call. This CDR3 has 14 residues. Germline V gene lookup returns CDR1 SEHNR and CDR2 FQNEAQ (reference sequence). V was trimmed by 7 bases and J by 2 bases, leaving 14 bases between them. The CDR3 DNA reads as TGTGCCAGCACCTCGTCAGGCAGCAACTATGGCTACACCTTC. It yields the protein CASTSSGSNYGYTF.

The chain is built from TRBV5-8 and TRBJ2-5; TRBD1 matches at 8 bases. The CDR3 has 15 amino acids. V gave up 0 bases and J gave up 4 bases; unmatched junction bases: 5. CDR1 and CDR2 from the germline V gene are SGHTS and YDEGEE. CDR3 amino acids: CASSLAQGAGETQYF. The CDR3 coding sequence is TGTGCCAGCAGCTTGGCCCAGGGGGCCGGAGAGACCCAGTACTTC. Supplemented by reference TRBV5-8 and TRBJ2-5, the full variable domain reads EAGVTQSPTHLIKTRGQQATLRCSPISGHTSVYWYQQALGLGLQFLLWYDEGEERNRGNFPPRFSGRQFPNYSSELNVNALELEDSALYLCASSLAQGAGETQYFGPGTRLLVL.

The chain couples TRBV28 to TRBJ1-4, with 8 bases that match TRBD1. The CDR3 runs to 14 residues. V lost 4 bases to trimming and J lost 8 bases; unmatched junction nucleotides: 6. Germline assignment: CDR1 MDHEN and CDR2 SYDVKM. CDR3 in DNA: TGTGCCAGCAGTTCAGGGGGCTCGGAAGAAAAACTGTTTTTT. Protein sequence: CASSSGGSEEKLFF.

The J gene is TRBJ2-7, the V gene TRBV7-9, with 8 positions matching TRBD2. V dropped 3 bases and J dropped 3; count of bases not matched to a gene: 1. Per germline, CDR1 SEHNR and CDR2 FQNEAQ (reference sequence). There are 13 residues in the CDR3. In nucleotides, the CDR3 is TGTGCCAGCAGCTTGGCGGGAGGCTACGAGCAGTACTTC. Translated: CASSLAGGYEQYF.

V and J are TRBV15 and TRBJ2-7, with 12 positions matching TRBD2. The CDR3 contains 14 residues. V gave up 8 bases and J gave up 6 bases; unmatched junction bases: 8. CDR1 and CDR2 (germline): LNHNV, YYDKDF (reference sequence). CDR3 nucleotides: TGTGCCACCGCCCGACTAGCGGGAGTAGTCGAGCAGTACTTC. As protein: CATARLAGVVEQYF.

V and J are TRBV18 and TRBJ2-5; 9 positions match TRBD1. V was pared by 5 bases and J by 1 base, with 2 bases of the junction left unmatched. The CDR3 extends over 14 amino acids. CDR1 and CDR2 (germline): KGHSH, LQKENI. CDR3 in amino acids: CASSVTGGQETQYF. The DNA of the CDR3 is TGTGCCAGCTCAGTGACAGGGGGCCAAGAGACCCAGTACTTC.

This chain links TRBV5-4 with TRBJ1-1; possibly TRBD1 for D (6 bases). Germline V CDR1 and CDR2: SGHNT, YYREEE (reference sequence). The CDR3 runs to 14 residues. V was clipped by 2 bases and J by 4 bases, with 12 bases between them. The CDR3 loop is CASSLTGPGTEAFF. The CDR3 region has the DNA TGTGCCAGCAGCTTAACAGGGCCAGGCACTGAAGCTTTCTTT.

The chain has TRBV5-1 and TRBJ2-1, with TRBD2 identical over 8 bases. J gave up 6 bases and V 0 bases, and 5 bases lay outside the gene matches. The CDR3 loop spans 15 amino acids. Germline V gives CDR1 SGHRS, CDR2 YFSETQ. CDR3 in amino acids: CASSLAGGNSNEQFF. The CDR3 region has the DNA TGCGCCAGCAGCTTGGCGGGAGGGAATTCCAATGAGCAGTTCTTC.